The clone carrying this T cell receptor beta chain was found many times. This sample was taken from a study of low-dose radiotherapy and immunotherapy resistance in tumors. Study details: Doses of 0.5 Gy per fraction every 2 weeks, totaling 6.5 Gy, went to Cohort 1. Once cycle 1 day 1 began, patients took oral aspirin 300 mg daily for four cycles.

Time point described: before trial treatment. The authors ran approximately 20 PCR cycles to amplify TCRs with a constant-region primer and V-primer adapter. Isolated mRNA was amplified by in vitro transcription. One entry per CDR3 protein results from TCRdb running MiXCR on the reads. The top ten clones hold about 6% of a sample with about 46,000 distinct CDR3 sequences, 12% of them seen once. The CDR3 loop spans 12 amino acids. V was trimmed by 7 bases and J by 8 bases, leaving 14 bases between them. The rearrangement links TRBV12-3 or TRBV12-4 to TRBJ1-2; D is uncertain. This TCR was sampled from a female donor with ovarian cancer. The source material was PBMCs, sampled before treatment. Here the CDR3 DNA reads TGTGCCAGCACCTCACCCCATGCCGGCTACACCTTC. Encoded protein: CASTSPHAGYTF.